This TCR beta chain was identified during a study of blood T cell repertoires in COVID-19. Across the whole study: Donors in the United States, Italy and Spain gave samples during acute or convalescent COVID-19.

The CDR3 is made up of 15 amino acids. V dropped 0 bases and J dropped 2 bases, with 10 bases sitting between them. Per the germline V gene, CDR1 is SGHAT and CDR2 is FQNNGV. Repertoires were generated with immunoSEQ multiplex PCR, while TCRdb's copy carries only in-frame clones and drops some. The data show approximately 200,000 clones, roughly 88% seen once. This chain links TRBV11-2 with TRBJ1-2; D remains unclear. The specimen sequenced was peripheral blood. The receptor was isolated from a woman aged 25-40 years with acute or convalescent COVID-19. For the CDR3, the DNA is TGTGCCAGCAGCTTAGAGCTAGCGGGGAACTATGGCTACACCTTC. This gives the protein CASSLELAGNYGYTF. The whole variable domain, filled in from reference TRBV11-2 and TRBJ1-2, reads EAGVAQSPRYKIIEKRQSVAFWCNPISGHATLYWYQQILGQGPKLLIQFQNNGVVDDSQLPKDRFSAERLKGVDSTLKIQPAKLEDSAVYLCASSLELAGNYGYTFGSGTRLTVV.